The T cell receptor (beta chain) described here comes from a study of cytomegalovirus exposure and HLA in healthy donors. Study at large: The same platform used for the approximately 670 first-cohort repertoires was also used for the 90 to 150 validation repertoires, as a later analysis reported. Overall study results and limits: Altogether, about 160 TCR beta chains were recorded as cytomegalovirus-associated.

With V trimmed by 4 bases and J by 9 bases, 12 bases remained unmatched. CDR1 is KGHSH, CDR2 LQKENI, per germline. This CDR3 comprises 14 residues. The approximately 120-subject validation cohort, separate from the roughly 700-subject first cohort, included the donors. Libraries were prepared by immunoSEQ multiplex PCR; TCRdb keeps only in-frame clonotypes and omits some of them. The sample carries some 170,000 clones, around nine tenths recorded once. This clone was detected only a few times. Antigen: not known. The TCR sequence derives from a man younger than 35 in good health and CMV-seropositive. The V and J genes are TRBV18 and TRBJ2-7, with TRBD1 matching 7 bases. The source material was PBMCs. In nucleotides, the CDR3 is TGTGCCAGCTCACGGGACAGATCCAGGTTCGTGCAGTACTTC. This gives the protein CASSRDRSRFVQYF.